The following is a T cell receptor beta chain sequence with its context. CDR3 length: 15 residues. V was clipped by 6 bases and J by 3 bases, with 17 bases between them. This sample is part of a study of Graves' ophthalmopathy and Graves' hyperthyroidism. The study amplified TCR beta CDR3 regions using RNA transcripts. Second-round multiplex PCR came after a first-round RT-PCR that employed HTBI primers. MiXCR, applied by TCRdb to the multiplex PCR reads, yields one record per CDR3 protein. The profile shows 300,000 to 350,000 distinct CDR3 sequences, roughly a sixth of them singletons. Sequencing used peripheral blood. The sequence was collected from an adult man with Graves' ophthalmopathy. V gene TRBV12-3 or TRBV12-4 combines with J gene TRBJ1-2; perhaps TRBD1 as D (6 bases). In nucleotides, the CDR3 is TGTGCCAGCAGCTCAACGCAGGGGTTGGACTATGGCTACACCTTC. Translation gives CASSSTQGLDYGYTF.